This TCR beta chain originates from a study of CD8+ T cells in alopecia areata. Whole-study context: Tofacitinib continued for 6 to 18 months and was then withheld for 6 months.

Study findings and constraints: Lesional tissue from the scalp (especially in alopecia totalis/universalis) showed higher clonality than normal scalp.

Noted treatment: oral pan-JAK inhibitor, 5-10 mg twice daily. Sorted out of PBMCs were CD4+ T cells and CD8+ T cells. Germline CDR1 reads MNHEY; CDR2 reads SMNVEV (reference sequence). The CDR3 has 14 residues. The V end lost 6 bases, the J end lost 4 bases, and 13 bases lay between the germline ends. On this clone: The antigen is unknown. The same CDR3 is also encoded by other DNA sequences in this sample.

Reverse transcription of extracted RNA yielded cDNA, which provided the sequencing template. Profiling relied on immunoSEQ multiplex PCR, and the TCRdb table lists in-frame clones only, not all of them. Of some 180,000 clones listed, approximately 49% were seen once; the top ten hold roughly a tenth. The rearrangement links TRBV27 to TRBJ2-1, with D uncertain. The sequencing used CD8+ T cells sorted from blood, collected around week 54, from a patient treated with tofacitinib. The TCR was taken from a human donor with alopecia areata. Here the CDR3 DNA reads TGTGCCAGCAGCCTACGGGCTGGGTACAATGAGCAGTTCTTC. Its protein is CASSLRAGYNEQFF.